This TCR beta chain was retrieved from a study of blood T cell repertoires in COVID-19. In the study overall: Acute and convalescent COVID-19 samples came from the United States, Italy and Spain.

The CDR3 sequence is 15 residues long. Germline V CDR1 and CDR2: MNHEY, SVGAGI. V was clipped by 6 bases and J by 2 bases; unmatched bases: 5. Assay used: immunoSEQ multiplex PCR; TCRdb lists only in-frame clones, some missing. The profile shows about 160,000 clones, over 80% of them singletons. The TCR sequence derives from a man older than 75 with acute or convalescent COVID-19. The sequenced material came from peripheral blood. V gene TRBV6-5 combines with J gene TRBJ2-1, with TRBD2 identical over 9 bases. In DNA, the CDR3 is TGTGCCAGCAGCGCGACTAGCGGAACCTACAATGAGCAGTTCTTC. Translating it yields CASSATSGTYNEQFF.